The next 29 T cell receptor beta chains were all read from a single sample in a study of PD-1 blockade in classical Hodgkin lymphoma. As for time point: cycle 4 day 1 (C4D1), after less than seven weeks of nivolumab. Autologous stem cell transplantation was followed by relapse in every patient, and brentuximab vedotin exposure varied. Magnetic negative selection was used to purify CD4+ T cells from thawed PBMCs. Repertoires were generated with immunoSEQ multiplex PCR, while TCRdb's copy carries only in-frame clones and drops some. Of 25,000 to 35,000 clones listed, around 85% are singletons. The sequencing used CD4+ T cells from blood, collected before the fourth cycle of nivolumab. The receptors derive from a human donor with classical Hodgkin lymphoma.

V gene TRBV5-6 combines with J gene TRBJ2-5, with 13 bases identical to TRBD2. Losses at the gene ends were 4 bases for V and 4 bases for J; bases not matched to a gene: 7. Germline values: CDR1 SGHDT, CDR2 YYEEEE. The CDR3 extends over 16 amino acids. CDR3 sequence: CASSRGLAGVTETQYF. The CDR3 DNA follows: TGTGCCAGCAGCCGAGGACTAGCGGGAGTCACAGAGACCCAGTACTTC. The full variable domain, rest sourced from reference TRBV5-6 and TRBJ2-5, is DAGVTQSPTHLIKTRGQQVTLRCSPKSGHDTVSWYQQALGQGPQFIFQYYEEEERQRGNFPDRFSGHQFPNYSSELNVNALLLGDSALYLCASSRGLAGVTETQYFGPGTRLLVL.

The CDR3 nucleotides read TGTGCCAGCAGCCTCAATCAGGGGGCTGGCTACACCTTC. This translates into CASSLNQGAGYTF. The genes are TRBV14 and TRBJ1-2; TRBD1 matches at 8 bases. This CDR3 spans 13 amino acids. V shed 4 bases, J shed 7 bases, and the junction held 5 bases outside the gene matches. The germline gives CDR1 SGHDN, CDR2 FVKESK.

The chain recombines TRBV7-2 with TRBJ2-3; 11 bases map to TRBD2. The length of the CDR3 is 16 residues. V shed 5 bases and J 7 bases; nucleotides not matched to a gene: 11. The germline gives CDR1 SGHTA, CDR2 FQGNSA. CDR3 in DNA: TGTGCCAGCAGCCAACAACTAGCGGGAGCGGCGAATACGCAGTATTTT. Its protein product is CASSQQLAGAANTQYF.

V gene TRBV27 combines with J gene TRBJ2-7, with D possibly being TRBD1 (6 bases). The CDR3 length is 16 residues. Trimming shortened V by 4 bases and J by 1 base, and 17 bases separated the two germline ends. Germline lookup yields CDR1 MNHEY and CDR2 SMNVEV (reference sequence). CDR3 region: CASSSIRGRGSYEQYF. In DNA form, the CDR3 reads TGTGCCAGCAGTTCTATACGGGGCAGGGGATCCTACGAGCAGTACTTC.

The chain has TRBV19 and TRBJ1-5; TRBD1 is a possible D gene (6 bases). Germline V gene sequence: CDR1 LNHDA, CDR2 SQIVND (reference sequence). This CDR3 is built from 15 residues. V was clipped by 0 bases and J by 5 bases, with 11 bases between them. The CDR3 sequence: CASSIERAGDQPQHF. The CDR3 nucleotides read TGTGCCAGTAGTATAGAAAGGGCAGGGGATCAGCCCCAGCATTTT. The entire variable domain, with the rest obtained from reference TRBV19 and TRBJ1-5, is as follows: DGGITQSPKYLFRKEGQNVTLSCEQNLNHDAMYWYRQDPGQGLRLIYYSQIVNDFQKGDIAEGYSVSREKKESFPLTVTSAQKNPTAFYLCASSIERAGDQPQHFGDGTRLSIL.

This chain connects TRBV30 to TRBJ1-5; 9 positions match TRBD1. The CDR3 length is 16 residues. The ends lost 2 bases at V and 2 bases at J; junction bases unmatched: 7. From germline, CDR1 is GTSNPN and CDR2 SVGIG (reference sequence). The CDR3 region is CAWSTGTGSRNQPQHF. CDR3 bases: TGTGCCTGGAGTACCGGGACAGGGTCCCGCAATCAGCCCCAGCATTTT.

The chain uses TRBV7-2 and TRBJ2-5; D perhaps matches TRBD2 (5 bases). The assigned J gene may be wrong: the sequence end matches TRBJ2-7 better. Germline loops: CDR1 SGHTA, CDR2 FQGNSA. The CDR3 loop spans 13 amino acids. CDR3 nucleotide sequence: TGTGCCAGCAGCGAGACTACCGACCACGAGCAGTACTTC. Its protein product is CASSETTDHEQYF.

The chain has TRBV7-9 and TRBJ2-7; 12 bases fit TRBD1. Germline assignment: CDR1 SEHNR and CDR2 FQNEAQ (reference sequence). This CDR3 spans 15 amino acids. V lost 4 bases to trimming and J lost 5 bases; unmatched junction nucleotides: 6. The CDR3 spells CASSSGGTGGHEQYF. As DNA, the CDR3 is TGTGCCAGCAGCTCGGGGGGGACAGGGGGCCACGAGCAGTACTTC.

This sequence joins TRBV7-6 and TRBJ2-5; 9 positions match TRBD2. Germline CDR1 and CDR2: SGHVS and FNYEAQ. This CDR3 spans 19 amino acids. V shed 3 bases, J shed 5 bases, and the junction held 19 bases outside the gene matches. In DNA form, the CDR3 reads TGTGCCAGCAGCTTTGACCTAAGAGTAGCGGGAGCGGAGGGTGAGACCCAGTACTTC. Its translation is CASSFDLRVAGAEGETQYF.

In its sample, this clone was seen once. The chain combines TRBV27 with TRBJ2-1, with 12 positions matching TRBD2. The V gene end was trimmed by 5 bases and the J gene end by 2 bases; junction bases not matched to a gene: 10. In germline, CDR1 is MNHEY, CDR2 SMNVEV (reference sequence). The CDR3 is 18 amino acids. The DNA of the CDR3 is TGTGCCAGCAGTCCGATACTAGCGGGAGGAACCCCCTACAATGAGCAGTTCTTC. It specifies CASSPILAGGTPYNEQFF.

The chain is built from TRBV2 and TRBJ2-3; perhaps TRBD1 as D (6 bases). With 10 bases removed from V and 4 bases from J, the gap between germline ends came to 15 bases. Germline CDR1 is SNHLY and CDR2 is FYNNEI. The CDR3 extends over 13 amino acids. CDR3 sequence: CATTRGYADTQYF. CDR3 nucleotide sequence: TGTGCCACAACAAGGGGGTACGCAGATACGCAGTATTTT.

The chain is built from TRBV6-1 and TRBJ2-7; D assignment may be TRBD1 or TRBD2 (5 bases each). V lost 2 bases, J lost 7 bases, and 15 bases lay in between. Germline-derived CDR1 and CDR2 are MNHNS and SASEGT. The CDR3 is 14 residues long. The DNA of the CDR3 is TGTGCCAGCAGTGAACGGTTGGGGGAGAGGGAGCAGTACTTC. As protein: CASSERLGEREQYF.

V usage is TRBV14 and J usage is TRBJ1-6; D is uncertain. Trimming took off 10 bases at V and 7 bases at J, with 17 bases between the two ends. The CDR3 covers 14 residues. The V gene's germline CDR1 is SGHDN and CDR2 FVKESK. The CDR3 loop is CATNRAGRNSPLHF. The CDR3 bases are TGTGCCACCAACCGGGCCGGACGAAATTCACCCCTCCACTTT.

This clone was found a few times. The V call is TRBV5-4, the J call TRBJ2-7, with 10 bases identical to TRBD1. Germline trimming cut 4 bases from V and 4 bases from J; bases unmatched to any gene: 5. CDR1 and CDR2 (germline): SGHNT, YYREEE (reference sequence). This CDR3 comprises 14 residues. The CDR3 reads CASSVPGQGYEQYF. The CDR3 DNA follows: TGTGCCAGCAGCGTGCCGGGACAGGGGTACGAGCAGTACTTC.

The rearrangement uses TRBV5-1 and TRBJ2-2, with 7 bases matching TRBD1. The length of the CDR3 is 14 residues. Germline trimming cut 3 bases from V and 8 bases from J; bases unmatched to any gene: 7. Germline V gene sequence: CDR1 SGHRS, CDR2 YFSETQ. Here the CDR3 reads CASSWTGPPGELFF. CDR3 coding DNA: TGCGCCAGCAGCTGGACAGGCCCGCCTGGGGAGCTGTTTTTT.

The chain carries TRBV14 and TRBJ1-2; TRBD1 might be the D (6 bases). The germline V and J ends were trimmed by 5 bases and 2 bases, with 18 bases remaining between them. The V gene's germline CDR1 is SGHDN and CDR2 FVKESK. The CDR3 extends over 16 amino acids. This chain's CDR3 is CASSKITGGPNYGYTF. The CDR3 coding sequence is TGTGCCAGCAGCAAAATTACCGGGGGGCCAAACTATGGCTACACCTTC.

The chain uses TRBV30 and TRBJ2-7; D not resolved. The germline V and J ends were trimmed by 0 bases and 4 bases, with 10 bases remaining between them. The V gene's germline CDR1 is GTSNPN and CDR2 SVGIG (reference sequence). CDR3 size: 13 residues. The CDR3 nucleotides are TGTGCCTGGAGTGTTGGACGGTCTTACGAGCAGTACTTC. It translates to CAWSVGRSYEQYF. Full variable domain (remainder filled in from reference TRBV30 and TRBJ2-7): SQTIHQWPATLVQPVGSPLSLECTVEGTSNPNLYWYRQAAGRGLQLLFYSVGIGQISSEVPQNLSASRPQDRQFILSSKKLLLSDSGFYLCAWSVGRSYEQYFGPGTRLTVT.

CDR3 protein: CASSLRIPRQGAGETQYF. In nucleotides, the CDR3 is TGTGCCAGCAGCTTAAGGATCCCCCGACAGGGGGCAGGTGAGACCCAGTACTTC. The chain carries TRBV7-2 and TRBJ2-5, with 10 bases that match TRBD1. CDR1 SGHTA and CDR2 FQGNSA come from the germline V gene. The junction had 14 bases not matched to a gene; V was cut back by 2 bases and J by 5 bases. The CDR3 contains 18 residues.

The V gene is TRBV30, the J gene TRBJ2-1; TRBD2 matches 10 bases. Germline-derived CDR1 and CDR2 are GTSNPN and SVGIG (reference sequence). The CDR3 has 14 amino acids. The V and J ends lost 4 bases and 5 bases, in that order; junction bases with no gene match: 5. The CDR3 region has the DNA TGTGCCTGGAACCGGCTAGCGGGAGACAATGAGCAGTTCTTC. Translated, it gives CAWNRLAGDNEQFF. Drawing the rest from reference TRBV30 and TRBJ2-1, the complete variable domain is SQTIHQWPATLVQPVGSPLSLECTVEGTSNPNLYWYRQAAGRGLQLLFYSVGIGQISSEVPQNLSASRPQDRQFILSSKKLLLSDSGFYLCAWNRLAGDNEQFFGPGTRLTVL.

The V and J genes are TRBV4-2 and TRBJ1-4; no reliable D call. The CDR3 totals 12 residues. Germline CDR1 LGHNA, CDR2 YNFKEQ. The V gene lost 4 bases and the J gene lost 11 bases, with 11 bases spanning the gap. In DNA, the CDR3 is TGTGCCAGCAGCCTCCTCCCCGGGAAACTGTTTTTT. It translates to CASSLLPGKLFF.

This chain links TRBV4-1 with TRBJ1-2, with D hard to call. Germline loops: CDR1 MGHRA, CDR2 YSYEKL. The CDR3 is 16 amino acids. The V gene lost 1 base and the J gene lost 5 bases, with 17 bases spanning the gap. The chain's CDR3 is CASSQAYSSAQYGYTF. DNA for the CDR3: TGCGCCAGCAGCCAAGCGTATAGCAGTGCGCAATATGGCTACACCTTC.

The V and J genes are TRBV18 and TRBJ2-7; possibly TRBD1 for D (6 bases). The CDR3 has 17 residues. The germline gives CDR1 KGHSH, CDR2 LQKENI. Deletions cut 3 bases from V and 1 base from J, with 19 bases between. The CDR3, as DNA: TGTGCCAGCTCACCGATGAATAAAAACAGGGAGTCCTACGAGCAGTACTTC. Translation: CASSPMNKNRESYEQYF.

This chain links TRBV4-3 with TRBJ1-1; TRBD1 matches at 10 bases. The V gene's germline CDR1 is LGHNA and CDR2 YSLEER. Losses at the gene ends were 0 bases for V and 1 base for J; bases not matched to a gene: 8. There are 18 residues in the CDR3. The CDR3 loop reads CASSQEGRGQGGNTEAFF. CDR3 DNA: TGCGCCAGCAGCCAAGAAGGGCGCGGACAGGGGGGGAACACTGAAGCTTTCTTT.

The chain links TRBV6-6 to TRBJ1-2; TRBD1 agrees at 9 bases. V was clipped by 7 bases and J by 0 bases; unmatched bases: 6. In germline, CDR1 is MNHNY, CDR2 SVGAGI (reference sequence). The CDR3 covers 15 residues. The DNA of the CDR3 is TGTGCCAGCACCGGACAGGGGCAAGCTAACTATGGCTACACCTTC. This sequence encodes CASTGQGQANYGYTF.

The chain has TRBV5-4 and TRBJ1-5; 7 nucleotides align to TRBD1. The length of the CDR3 is 15 residues. V lost 5 bases and J lost 6; bases outside the gene matches: 11. CDR1 and CDR2 from the germline V gene are SGHNT and YYREEE (reference sequence). The CDR3 protein is CASRMDRRSVQPQHF. For the CDR3, the DNA is TGTGCCAGCAGGATGGACAGGAGGTCGGTTCAGCCCCAGCATTTT.

This clone turned up a few times. The chain has TRBV7-2 and TRBJ1-5; perhaps TRBD1 as D (6 bases). Trimming removed 5 bases at V and 0 bases at J, with 11 bases between. The CDR3 is made up of 15 amino acids. Germline V CDR1 and CDR2: SGHTA, FQGNSA. The CDR3 bases are TGTGCCAGCAGCGCGGACAGAAATAGCAATCAGCCCCAGCATTTT. It encodes CASSADRNSNQPQHF.

This clone was counted only a few times. CDR3 in DNA: TGCAGCGTTACCGGGACAGAGAACACCGGGGAGCTGTTTTTT. As protein: CSVTGTENTGELFF. The V and J genes are TRBV29-1 and TRBJ2-2, with 7 bases matching TRBD1. This CDR3 has 14 residues. The V and J ends lost 5 bases and 1 base, in that order; junction bases with no gene match: 4. CDR1 and CDR2 from the germline V gene are SQVTM and ANQGSEA.

The chain carries TRBV7-2 and TRBJ2-5; 8 bases match TRBD1. The ends lost 5 bases at V and 5 bases at J; junction bases unmatched: 10. Germline CDR1 SGHTA, CDR2 FQGNSA. The CDR3 covers 15 residues. Here the CDR3 DNA reads TGTGCCAGCAGCAACCCCCAGGGGGCGGTGGAGACCCAGTACTTC. Its translation is CASSNPQGAVETQYF.

This clone was picked up a small number of times. This chain joins TRBV27 and TRBJ1-2, with D hard to call. V was cut by 6 bases and J by 2 bases, with 10 bases left in between. The CDR3 consists of 13 residues. Germline CDR1 and CDR2: MNHEY and SMNVEV (reference sequence). CDR3 sequence: CASRDRSNYGYTF. CDR3 DNA: TGTGCCAGCAGGGACCGGTCAAACTATGGCTACACCTTC.